This T cell receptor (beta chain) was captured by sequencing in a study of T cells after yellow fever vaccination. Study in general: Fractions low in cell number were prepared with SMART-Seq v4 Ultra Low Input. Regarding the study as a whole: A weaker secondary response peaked on day 5, the primary on day 15. Any FACS-sorted repertoire could hold abundant clonotypes that contaminate it from the bulk population.

At least ten counts were recorded for this clonotype. The antigen is undetermined. A read error may produce the germline difference seen at one junction end. Template switching by 5'RACE produced TCR cDNA, adding a universal primer site and UMIs. TCRdb re-analysed the 5' RACE reads in MiXCR, keeping a single row per CDR3 protein. The sample records about 430,000 distinct CDR3 sequences, 15% to 20% being singletons. Material: PBMCs, obtained before the yellow fever booster vaccination. This TCR derives from a man between 18 and 29 years old who received the YFV17D yellow fever vaccine.

This chain's CDR3 is CASSLRQGGTEAFF. For the CDR3, the DNA is TGCGCCAGCAGCTTACGACAGGGTGGCACTGAAGCTTTCTTT. The chain links TRBV12-3 or TRBV12-4 to TRBJ1-1, with 7 bases aligning to TRBD1. The CDR3 totals 14 residues.